This T cell receptor (beta chain) comes out of a study of cytomegalovirus exposure and HLA in healthy donors. Overall study results and limits: Rare sequences made up most TCRs, while some public TCRs were found in many donors.

From germline, CDR1 is SGDLS and CDR2 YYNGEE. The CDR3 has 14 amino acids. Trimming pared 4 bases from V and 4 bases from J, leaving 15 bases between. For this clone: As yet, its antigen is unknown.

60 Vbeta and 13 Jbeta primers were used in PCR. Assay: immunoSEQ multiplex PCR; the TCRdb copy retains only in-frame clones and omits some. The table includes more than 150,000 clones, less than 90% detected once. V and J are TRBV9 and TRBJ2-7; D gene uncertain. Input material: PBMCs. This sequence originates from a girl less than two years old in good health and CMV-seronegative. Here the CDR3 DNA reads TGTGCCAGCAGCCTTTCTAGAACCGGTTACGAGCAGTACTTC. Protein sequence: CASSLSRTGYEQYF.